This paragraph reports one TCR beta chain. Its antigen is as yet unknown. The data were obtained in a study of CD8 T cells in ankylosing spondylitis. TCRdb recomputed calls from the 5' RACE reads with MiXCR, one row per CDR3 protein. The data contain 200,000 or so distinct CDR3 sequences, roughly 25% of them seen just once; the ten biggest clones take up around 6.3%. The CDR3 is 10 amino acids. Germline CDR1 SQVTM, CDR2 ANQGSEA. V was clipped by 4 bases and J by 3 bases, with 3 bases between them. Broader study findings: Significant enrichment of disease-linked clones was reportedly seen in matched ankylosing spondylitis synovial fluid.

V gene TRBV29-1 combines with J gene TRBJ2-5; D is undetermined. The clonotype originates from a male donor with ankylosing spondylitis or in good health (not recorded which). The source material was blood, either unsorted or a sorted T cell fraction (not recorded which). The CDR3 here is CSVVKETQYF. DNA for the CDR3: TGCAGCGTTGTAAAAGAGACCCAGTACTTC.